Shown below are 27 T cell receptor beta chains from a single sample sequenced in a study of shared clonotypes between healthy human individuals. Data came from immunoSEQ multiplex PCR; TCRdb stores just in-frame clones and leaves some out. The sample carries 2 million to 2.5 million clones, approximately 94% recorded once. The sample consisted of naive CD4+ T cells sorted from blood. Subset defined: CD45RA+ positively selected. These receptors were taken from a young man in good health.

V gene TRBV7-9 combines with J gene TRBJ2-7, with D possibly matching TRBD1 (7 bases). Trimming pared 5 bases from V and 4 bases from J, leaving 12 bases between. The CDR3 sequence is 13 residues long. The germline CDR1 and CDR2 sequences are SEHNR and FQNEAQ (reference sequence). Here the CDR3 reads CASSAGQFYEQYF. The CDR3 DNA is TGTGCCAGCAGCGCGGGACAGTTTTACGAGCAGTACTTC.

This chain joins TRBV5-1 and TRBJ2-7, with 7 nucleotides matching TRBD1. This CDR3 has 15 amino acids. Germline values: CDR1 SGHRS, CDR2 YFSETQ. The V segment lost 4 bases and the J segment 4 bases; nucleotides outside the gene matches: 11. CDR3 region: CASSPWGTVEYEQYF. CDR3 nucleotide sequence: TGCGCCAGCAGCCCATGGGGGACAGTAGAGTACGAGCAGTACTTC. Full variable domain (remainder filled in from reference TRBV5-1 and TRBJ2-7): KAGVTQTPRYLIKTRGQQVTLSCSPISGHRSVSWYQQTPGQGLQFLFEYFSETQRNKGNFPGRFSGRQFSNSRSEMNVSTLELGDSALYLCASSPWGTVEYEQYFGPGTRLTVT.

CDR3 sequence: CASSPMAEKNIQYF. CDR3 coding DNA: TGTGCCAGCAGTCCGATGGCAGAAAAAAACATTCAGTACTTC. V usage is TRBV7-2 and J usage is TRBJ2-4; D remains ambiguous. From germline, CDR1 is SGHTA and CDR2 FQGNSA. The CDR3 consists of 14 residues. The V end was cut by 6 bases, the J end by 4 bases, with 13 bases between.

This chain uses TRBV19 with TRBJ2-5, with D uncertain. CDR3 length: 14 amino acids. Germline CDR1 is LNHDA and CDR2 is SQIVND (reference sequence). V was cut by 2 bases and J by 5 bases, with 12 bases left in between. In nucleotides, the CDR3 is TGTGCCAGTAGTATACTAGGGATGGGTGAGACCCAGTACTTC. Protein product: CASSILGMGETQYF.

The chain is built from TRBV30 and TRBJ2-6, with 11 positions matching TRBD1. The V gene's germline CDR1 is GTSNPN and CDR2 SVGIG (reference sequence). The CDR3 covers 20 residues. J lost 0 bases, V lost 0 bases, and 10 bases had no gene match. The chain's CDR3 is CAWSVQDRGRTRSGANVLTF. The DNA for the CDR3 is TGTGCCTGGAGTGTCCAGGACAGGGGGCGAACCCGCTCTGGGGCCAACGTCCTGACTTTC.

This clone was detected only once. The rearrangement uses TRBV7-9 and TRBJ2-6, with 7 bases aligning to TRBD1. V was clipped by 5 bases and J by 0 bases; unmatched bases: 13. Germline assignment: CDR1 SEHNR and CDR2 FQNEAQ (reference sequence). CDR3 size: 19 residues. The CDR3 coding sequence is TGTGCCAGCAGCCCCCCCCCGGGACAGCCAGACTCTGGGGCCAACGTCCTGACTTTC. Translated, it gives CASSPPPGQPDSGANVLTF.

V gene TRBV19 combines with J gene TRBJ1-5, with D unresolved. Germline-derived CDR1 and CDR2 are LNHDA and SQIVND (reference sequence). Deletions cut 7 bases from V and 6 bases from J, with 13 bases between. The CDR3 length is 13 residues. The CDR3 region is CASKGREGQPQHF. The CDR3 nucleotides read TGTGCCAGTAAAGGCCGGGAAGGTCAGCCCCAGCATTTT.

Turning to this clone: The same CDR3 is also encoded by other DNA sequences in this sample. This rearrangement joins TRBV5-1 to TRBJ2-5; D perhaps matches TRBD2 (6 bases). The V end was cut by 4 bases, the J end by 2 bases, with 12 bases between. Germline CDR1 SGHRS, CDR2 YFSETQ. The CDR3 is 14 residues long. The CDR3 bases are TGCGCCAGCAGCACCGGGGGTCCTCAAGAGACCCAGTACTTC. It translates to CASSTGGPQETQYF.

The rearrangement joins TRBV18 to TRBJ1-2; possibly TRBD1 for D (5 bases). V was shortened by 4 bases and J by 7 bases, with 16 bases between the two germline ends. This CDR3 spans 14 amino acids. The germline V gene encodes CDR1 KGHSH and CDR2 LQKENI. The CDR3 is CASSLGVSESGYTF. CDR3 DNA sequence: TGTGCCAGCTCACTGGGGGTTTCCGAGTCTGGCTACACCTTC.

The chain couples TRBV6-5 to TRBJ1-2; no reliable D call. The CDR3 extends over 14 amino acids. CDR1 is MNHEY and CDR2 is SVGAGI in the germline V gene. Between the trimmed V and J ends, which lost 2 bases and 4 bases, there was a span of 11 bases. DNA of the CDR3: TGTGCCAGCAGTTACAGGCCCGGGAGCTATGGCTACACCTTC. Protein product: CASSYRPGSYGYTF.

In regard to this clone: Distinct nucleotide sequences in the sample also encode this CDR3. J is TRBJ1-6 and V is TRBV5-1; possible D gene TRBD1, 5 bases. The ends were cut back, 2 bases at V and 7 bases at J, with 10 bases in the middle. Germline-derived CDR1 and CDR2 are SGHRS and YFSETQ. The CDR3 spans 14 residues. The DNA for the CDR3 is TGCGCCAGCAGCTTTGGGACGGCGAATTCACCCCTCCACTTT. This sequence encodes CASSFGTANSPLHF.

The gene calls are TRBV30 and TRBJ2-2; 15 bases match TRBD2. V was pared by 4 bases and J by 5 bases, with 17 bases of the junction left unmatched. The CDR3 runs to 20 residues. The germline gives CDR1 GTSNPN, CDR2 SVGIG (reference sequence). This chain's CDR3 is CAWNPPGLAGGNQGTGELFF. The CDR3, as DNA: TGTGCCTGGAACCCTCCGGGACTAGCGGGAGGTAATCAAGGAACCGGGGAGCTGTTTTTT.

The V call is TRBV5-6, the J call TRBJ1-1; D possibly corresponds to TRBD1 (5 bases). V shed 2 bases and J shed 1 base, with 9 bases lying between them. The CDR3 has 14 residues. Per germline, CDR1 SGHDT and CDR2 YYEEEE. Written as DNA, the CDR3 is TGTGCCAGCAGCTTCTTCGACAGGAACACTGAAGCTTTCTTT. Encoded protein: CASSFFDRNTEAFF.

V gene TRBV11-3 combines with J gene TRBJ2-1; TRBD1 might be the D (5 bases). The CDR3 loop spans 15 amino acids. Trimming removed 3 bases at V and 5 bases at J, with 14 bases between. CDR1 SGHNT and CDR2 YENEEA come from the germline V gene. The CDR3 DNA reads as TGTGCCAGCAGCTTCGGACAAGGCTACGACAATGAGCAGTTCTTC. Encoded protein: CASSFGQGYDNEQFF.

The chain couples TRBV11-2 to TRBJ2-7, with a tentative D call TRBD1 (6 bases). The CDR3 extends over 16 amino acids. Germline CDR1 SGHAT, CDR2 FQNNGV. V dropped 3 bases and J dropped 3 bases, with 18 bases sitting between them. Here the CDR3 DNA reads TGTGCCAGCAGCTTCGGGGTTTGGGGCAGGGGCTACGAGCAGTACTTC. Translation gives CASSFGVWGRGYEQYF.

The CDR3 here is CASSPMGQGLETQYF. The CDR3 nucleotides read TGTGCCAGCTCACCCATGGGACAGGGCCTAGAGACCCAGTACTTC. The rearrangement links TRBV18 to TRBJ2-5; TRBD1 aligns across 9 bases. The CDR3 is 15 amino acids. The V and J ends lost 3 bases and 4 bases, in that order; junction bases with no gene match: 6. Per the germline V gene, CDR1 is KGHSH and CDR2 is LQKENI.

The genes are TRBV10-3 and TRBJ2-5; 9 bases line up with TRBD2. CDR1 is ENHRY and CDR2 is SYGVKD in the germline V gene. This CDR3 spans 15 amino acids. J gave up 5 bases and V 7 bases, and 11 bases lay outside the gene matches. For the CDR3, the DNA is TGTGCCATCAAGTTGGCGGGAGGGCCAGGGGAGACCCAGTACTTC. This sequence encodes CAIKLAGGPGETQYF.

This clone was observed once. The J gene is TRBJ2-3, the V gene TRBV4-2; 7 nucleotides align to TRBD2. CDR3 size: 17 residues. Per the germline V gene, CDR1 is LGHNA and CDR2 is YNFKEQ. V was clipped by 1 base and J by 2 bases; unmatched bases: 9. CDR3 sequence: CASSQGSGLDLTDTQYF. In DNA, the CDR3 is TGTGCCAGCAGCCAAGGTTCAGGACTAGACCTCACAGATACGCAGTATTTT.

The V gene is TRBV15, the J gene TRBJ2-5; 7 positions match TRBD2. CDR1 is LNHNV, CDR2 YYDKDF, per germline (reference sequence). V shed 5 bases and J 5 bases; nucleotides not matched to a gene: 5. The CDR3 spans 13 residues. The CDR3 spells CATSGRTSETQYF. Written as DNA, the CDR3 is TGTGCCACCAGCGGAAGGACTAGTGAGACCCAGTACTTC.

J is TRBJ2-7 and V is TRBV7-6; TRBD1 matches at 8 bases. Germline lookup yields CDR1 SGHVS and CDR2 FNYEAQ. This CDR3 region has 15 residues. The ends lost 5 bases at V and 6 bases at J; junction bases unmatched: 12. CDR3 sequence (DNA): TGTGCCAGCAGCCCGCTGGTGTTACAGGGGGGCGAGCAGTACTTC. Residues: CASSPLVLQGGEQYF.

V usage is TRBV6-5 and J usage is TRBJ2-7, with 9 bases aligning to TRBD1. Germline loops: CDR1 MNHEY, CDR2 SVGAGI. This CDR3 is 15 amino acids long. Trimming at V came to 3 bases and at J to 3 bases, leaving 6 bases not matched to a gene. The chain's CDR3 is CASSYQQGANYEQYF. CDR3 bases: TGTGCCAGCAGTTATCAACAGGGGGCCAACTACGAGCAGTACTTC.

V usage is TRBV7-2 and J usage is TRBJ1-6; D is undetermined. Per the germline V gene, CDR1 is SGHTA and CDR2 is FQGNSA. The CDR3 totals 14 residues. V shed 4 bases and J shed 2 bases, with 6 bases lying between them. The DNA for the CDR3 is TGTGCCAGCAGCTCCGAGCCCTATAATTCACCCCTCCACTTT. It is translated as CASSSEPYNSPLHF.

The chain carries TRBV7-9 and TRBJ1-3; 9 bases are a match to TRBD1. The germline gives CDR1 SEHNR, CDR2 FQNEAQ (reference sequence). Losses at the gene ends were 5 bases for V and 0 bases for J; bases not matched to a gene: 11. CDR3 size: 18 residues. CDR3 sequence reads: CASSELPGQGSSGNTIYF. CDR3 coding DNA: TGTGCCAGCAGCGAGCTACCGGGACAGGGAAGCTCTGGAAACACCATATATTTT.

The chain links TRBV7-9 to TRBJ2-5; D is possibly TRBD1 (6 bases). The CDR3 has 14 residues. CDR1 and CDR2 from the germline V gene are SEHNR and FQNEAQ (reference sequence). Deletions cut 5 bases from V and 5 bases from J, with 15 bases between. The DNA for the CDR3 is TGTGCCAGCAGCCTTACAGGGCGAAGCGAGACCCAGTACTTC. Its protein is CASSLTGRSETQYF.

The rearrangement uses TRBV5-4 and TRBJ1-2, with D uncertain. Deletions cut 3 bases from V and 5 bases from J, with 11 bases between. The germline gives CDR1 SGHNT, CDR2 YYREEE (reference sequence). This CDR3 comprises 13 residues. The CDR3, as DNA: TGTGCCAGCAGCTCCCAACCGGGGTATGGCTACACCTTC. It yields the protein CASSSQPGYGYTF.

CDR3 loop: CASSEEFNQPQHF. In DNA, the CDR3 is TGTGCCAGCAGTGAAGAATTCAATCAGCCCCAGCATTTT. This rearrangement joins TRBV6-4 to TRBJ1-5; D gene uncertain. The CDR3 is 13 amino acids. Germline V gives CDR1 MRHNA, CDR2 SNTAGT. V was pared by 3 bases and J by 3 bases, with 6 bases between.

The chain combines TRBV10-2 with TRBJ1-6, with 9 bases fitting TRBD1. V gave up 6 bases and J gave up 7 bases; unmatched junction bases: 4. Looked up from germline, CDR1 is WSHSY and CDR2 is SAAADI. This CDR3 has 14 residues. The CDR3 sequence: CASSSGQGNSPLHF. Written as DNA, the CDR3 is TGCGCCAGCAGCTCGGGACAGGGCAATTCACCCCTCCACTTT.